The 18 T cell receptor beta chains below come from one sample, sequenced in a study of CD8+CD57+ T cells in acquired aplastic anemia. Both TCR beta VDJ combination and CDR3 sequence profiling were carried out. Genomic DNA was the template for this profiling. TCRdb itself ran the reads through MiXCR, one entry per CDR3 protein. The data hold a few hundred thousand distinct CDR3 sequences, with 60% to 65% observed a single time. The sequenced sample was sorted CD4+, CD8+, or CD8+CD57+ T cells (not recorded which) from PBMCs. Receptors were obtained from a human donor in good health.

The CDR3 bases are TGCGCCAGCAGCGCAACCGGGACAGGGAGTGAAAAACTGTTTTTT. Translated, it gives CASSATGTGSEKLFF. This chain joins TRBV5-1 and TRBJ1-4; 9 bases agree with TRBD1. V was clipped by 4 bases and J by 7 bases; unmatched bases: 8. The CDR3 consists of 15 residues. Germline lookup yields CDR1 SGHRS and CDR2 YFSETQ.

This clonotype has a count of ten or more. This chain connects TRBV27 to TRBJ1-5; tentatively, D is TRBD1 (6 bases). Germline CDR1 MNHEY, CDR2 SMNVEV (reference sequence). The CDR3 covers 13 residues. V lost 6 bases, J lost 6 bases, and 12 bases lay in between. CDR3 loop: CASSYGQTQPQHF. The CDR3 nucleotides are TGTGCCAGCAGCTACGGACAGACTCAGCCCCAGCATTTT.

Concerning this clonotype: An end of the junction differs from the germline gene, which may be a read error. The V gene is TRBV7-9, the J gene TRBJ1-1; TRBD1 aligns across 7 bases. The CDR3 length is 17 residues. The germline V gene encodes CDR1 SEHNR and CDR2 FQNEAQ (reference sequence). The CDR3 sequence is CASSLGQGTVPYTEAFF. CDR3 bases: TGCGCCAGCAGCTTGGGTCAGGGGACAGTACCCTACACTGAAGCTTTCTTT.

This clonotype was counted ten times or more. The V gene is TRBV29-1, the J gene TRBJ2-2; the match to TRBD2 covers 7 bases. The CDR3 consists of 13 residues. The germline gives CDR1 SQVTM, CDR2 ANQGSEA. J gave up 5 bases and V 4 bases, and 4 bases lay outside the gene matches. In nucleotides, the CDR3 is TGCAGCGTTGTTGGCGGGGGTACCGGGGAGCTGTTTTTT. This encodes CSVVGGGTGELFF.

This clonotype was recorded only once. This chain joins TRBV5-4 and TRBJ2-3; the D gene is possibly TRBD2 (6 bases). V was trimmed by 0 bases and J by 4 bases, leaving 15 bases between them. The germline gives CDR1 SGHNT, CDR2 YYREEE (reference sequence). This CDR3 comprises 16 residues. The CDR3 nucleotides read TGTGCCAGCAGCTTGGGTGGTGGGCCGGGGGCAGATACGCAGTATTTT. Encoded protein: CASSLGGGPGADTQYF.

This chain connects TRBV15 to TRBJ1-2; D remains ambiguous. Germline values: CDR1 LNHNV, CDR2 YYDKDF (reference sequence). The V end lost 2 bases, the J end lost 1 base, and 5 bases lay between the germline ends. The CDR3 loop spans 13 amino acids. The CDR3 DNA sequence: TGTGCCACCAGCAGACGCAGTAACTATGGCTACACCTTC. This gives the protein CATSRRSNYGYTF.

The CDR3 coding sequence is TGTGCCAGCACCCCGACTCCTGGAAACACCATATATTTT. Protein: CASTPTPGNTIYF. The genes are TRBV7-2 and TRBJ1-3, with D hard to call. The CDR3 consists of 13 residues. V lost 7 bases and J 2 bases, leaving 9 bases between the germline ends. Germline assignment: CDR1 SGHTA and CDR2 FQGNSA.

The sample holds many counts of this clonotype. The chain links TRBV9 to TRBJ2-3; TRBD2 matches 7 bases. V was pared by 4 bases and J by 3 bases, with 8 bases of the junction left unmatched. The CDR3 length is 15 residues. The germline V gene has CDR1 SGDLS and CDR2 YYNGEE. Here the CDR3 DNA reads TGTGCCAGCAGCCCCTCCGGGGGAGGGACAGATACGCAGTATTTT. It encodes CASSPSGGGTDTQYF. The full variable domain, with the rest looked up from reference TRBV9 and TRBJ2-3, is DSGVTQTPKHLITATGQRVTLRCSPRSGDLSVYWYQQSLDQGLQFLIQYYNGEERAKGNILERFSAQQFPDLHSELNLSSLELGDSALYFCASSPSGGGTDTQYFGPGTRLTVL.

DNA for the CDR3: TGTGCCAGCAGCTTAGGTGGGACAGGGGTAGGGGAGCAGTTCTTC. Residues: CASSLGGTGVGEQFF. This rearrangement joins TRBV7-2 to TRBJ2-1, with 10 bases identical to TRBD1. The V segment lost 1 base and the J segment 10 bases; nucleotides outside the gene matches: 7. Germline loops: CDR1 SGHTA, CDR2 FQGNSA. The CDR3 runs 15 residues.

As to this clonotype: As the CDR3 is not closed by the conserved phenylalanine or tryptophan, this likely results from a read error. The chain couples TRBV7-2 to TRBJ2-7; a possible D gene is TRBD1 (5 bases). The germline gives CDR1 SGHTA, CDR2 FQGNSA. CDR3 length equals 12 residues. The CDR3 sequence: CAGSPDSYEQYL. DNA of the CDR3: TGTGCCGGCAGCCCTGACAGCTACGAGCAGTACCTC.

The chain employs TRBV6-6 and TRBJ2-7; 13 bases align to TRBD2. The J segment lost 5 bases and the V segment lost 0 bases, leaving 1 base of the junction unmatched. The CDR3 runs 15 residues. Looked up from germline, CDR1 is MNHNY and CDR2 is SVGAGI (reference sequence). The CDR3 loop is CASSYSLAGGNEQYF. As DNA, the CDR3 is TGTGCCAGCAGTTACTCACTAGCGGGGGGGAACGAGCAGTACTTC.

Turning to this clonotype: At one boundary the junction diverges from the germline segment, which might be a read error. V usage is TRBV5-5 and J usage is TRBJ1-6, with D uncertain. The CDR3 extends over 13 amino acids. The V gene's germline CDR1 is SGHKS and CDR2 YYEKEE (reference sequence). The CDR3 nucleotides read TGCGCCAGCAGCCAATCGAAAAATTCACCCCTCCACTTT. This translates into CASSQSKNSPLHF.

V usage is TRBV7-9 and J usage is TRBJ2-3; D call uncertain. Germline CDR1 SEHNR, CDR2 FQNEAQ (reference sequence). The CDR3 totals 12 residues. V lost 4 bases to trimming and J lost 3 bases, with 5 bases between them. The CDR3 loop is CASSWPTDTQYF. DNA for the CDR3: TGTGCCAGCAGCTGGCCAACAGATACGCAGTATTTT. The entire variable domain, with the rest obtained from reference TRBV7-9 and TRBJ2-3, is as follows: DTGVSQNPRHKITKRGQNVTFRCDPISEHNRLYWYRQTLGQGPEFLTYFQNEAQLEKSRLLSDRFSAERPKGSFSTLEIQRTEQGDSAMYLCASSWPTDTQYFGPGTRLTVL.

This sequence joins TRBV29-1 and TRBJ2-3; D ambiguous. Germline V lookup: CDR1 SQVTM, CDR2 ANQGSEA. CDR3 length: 12 residues. V shed 6 bases and J shed 0 bases, with 7 bases lying between them. In DNA form, the CDR3 reads TGCAGCGTCACGGCTAGCACAGATACGCAGTATTTT. Amino acids: CSVTASTDTQYF.

On this clonotype itself: Possible read error: a much larger clone is one base away. The V and J genes are TRBV5-1 and TRBJ2-2, with D perhaps given as TRBD1 or TRBD2 (6 bases each). V was shortened by 1 base and J by 4 bases, with 20 bases between the two germline ends. This CDR3 is 18 amino acids long. Germline V gene lookup returns CDR1 SGHRS and CDR2 YFSETQ. The CDR3 nucleotides are TGCGCCAGCAGCTTGATATCCCCGGGGGCTAGGGGCACCGGGGAGCTGTTTTTT. The encoded protein is CASSLISPGARGTGELFF.

Worth noting for this clonotype: Being one base from a much bigger clone, this may be a read error. The V call is TRBV30, the J call TRBJ2-7, with D possibly matching TRBD1 (6 bases). The germline V gene has CDR1 GTSNPN and CDR2 SVGIG (reference sequence). This CDR3 contains 12 residues. CDR3 nucleotides: TGTGCCTGTACAGGGTCATCCTGCGAGCAGTACTTC. This sequence encodes CACTGSSCEQYF.

The rearrangement joins TRBV29-1 to TRBJ1-5, with 7 nucleotides matching TRBD1. Germline CDR1 is SQVTM and CDR2 is ANQGSEA. V lost 3 bases, J lost 0 bases, and 20 bases stayed unmatched. The CDR3 loop spans 20 amino acids. This CDR3 is CSVEDRYSGGREDSNQPQHF. The CDR3 DNA reads TGCAGCGTTGAGGACCGGTACTCAGGGGGTAGGGAGGATAGCAATCAGCCCCAGCATTTT.

This clonotype was seen many times. The CDR3 protein is CASSISSAYTEAFF. The CDR3 DNA reads as TGTGCCAGTAGTATAAGTTCGGCATACACTGAAGCTTTCTTT. The genes are TRBV19 and TRBJ1-1; D is unclear. With 2 bases removed from V and 3 bases from J, the gap between germline ends came to 10 bases. Germline lookup yields CDR1 LNHDA and CDR2 SQIVND (reference sequence). CDR3 size: 14 residues.